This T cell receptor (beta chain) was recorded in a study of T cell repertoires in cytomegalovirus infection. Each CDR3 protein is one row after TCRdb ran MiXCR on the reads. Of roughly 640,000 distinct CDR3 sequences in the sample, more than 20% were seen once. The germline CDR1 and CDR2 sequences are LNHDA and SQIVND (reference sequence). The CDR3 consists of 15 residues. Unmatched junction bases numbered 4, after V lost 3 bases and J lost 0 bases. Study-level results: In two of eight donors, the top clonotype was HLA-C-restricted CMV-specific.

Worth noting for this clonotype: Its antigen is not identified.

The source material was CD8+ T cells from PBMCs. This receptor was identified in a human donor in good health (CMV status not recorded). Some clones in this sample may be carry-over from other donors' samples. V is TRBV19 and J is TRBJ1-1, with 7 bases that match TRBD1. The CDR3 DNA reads TGTGCCAGTAGTATGACAGGGTACCTGAACACTGAAGCTTTCTTT. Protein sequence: CASSMTGYLNTEAFF.